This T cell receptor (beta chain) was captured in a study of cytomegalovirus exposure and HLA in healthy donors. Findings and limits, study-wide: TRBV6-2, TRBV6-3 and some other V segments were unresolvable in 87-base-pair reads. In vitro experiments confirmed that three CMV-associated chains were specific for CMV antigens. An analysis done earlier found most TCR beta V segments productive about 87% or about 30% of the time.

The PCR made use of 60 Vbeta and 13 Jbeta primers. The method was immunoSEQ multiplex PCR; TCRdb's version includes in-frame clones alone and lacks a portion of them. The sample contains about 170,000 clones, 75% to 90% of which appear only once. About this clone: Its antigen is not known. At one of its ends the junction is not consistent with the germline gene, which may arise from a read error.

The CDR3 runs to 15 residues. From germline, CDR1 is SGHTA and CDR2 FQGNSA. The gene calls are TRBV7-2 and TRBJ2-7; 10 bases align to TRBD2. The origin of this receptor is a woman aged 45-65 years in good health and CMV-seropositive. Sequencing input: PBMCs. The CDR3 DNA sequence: TGTGCCAGCAGCGTAGCCGGGACTAGCGTGCACGAGCAGTACTTC. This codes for CASSVAGTSVHEQYF.